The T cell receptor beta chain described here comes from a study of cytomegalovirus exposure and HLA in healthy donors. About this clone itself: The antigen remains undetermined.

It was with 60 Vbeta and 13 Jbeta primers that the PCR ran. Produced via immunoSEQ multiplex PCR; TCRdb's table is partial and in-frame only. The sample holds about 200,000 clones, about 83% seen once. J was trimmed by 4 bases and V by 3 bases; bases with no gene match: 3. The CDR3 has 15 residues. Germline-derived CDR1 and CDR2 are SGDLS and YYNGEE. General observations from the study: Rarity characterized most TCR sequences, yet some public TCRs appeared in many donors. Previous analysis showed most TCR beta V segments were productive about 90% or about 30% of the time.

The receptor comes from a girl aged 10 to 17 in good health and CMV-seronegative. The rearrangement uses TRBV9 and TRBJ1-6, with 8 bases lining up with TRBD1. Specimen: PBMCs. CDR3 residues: CASSAGTGYNSPLHF. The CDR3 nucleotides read TGTGCCAGCAGCGCAGGGACAGGATATAATTCACCCCTCCACTTT.